This TCR beta chain was obtained from a study of cytomegalovirus exposure and HLA in healthy donors. Study-wide points: CMV serostatus was the sole immune exposure data available.

About this clone: Its antigen is unidentified.

13 Jbeta primers and 60 Vbeta primers were used for the PCR. Profiled with immunoSEQ multiplex PCR; TCRdb holds only in-frame clones, not every one. Altogether around 100,000 clones are present, over 70% being singletons, with the ten largest covering approximately 4%. Trimming left V 1 base short and J 5 bases short, with 13 bases between. This CDR3 comprises 15 residues. Looked up from germline, CDR1 is SGHAT and CDR2 is FQNNGV. V usage is TRBV11-2 and J usage is TRBJ2-3; weak D call: TRBD2 (5 bases). Sequencing was carried out using PBMCs. The sequence came from a man over 45 in good health and CMV-seropositive. The CDR3 here is CASSLGRLAIDTQYF. CDR3 in DNA: TGTGCCAGCAGCTTAGGAAGGCTAGCAATAGATACGCAGTATTTT.